The entry below gives a single T cell receptor beta chain sequence along with its context. Its specificity is not known. The data were taken from a study of hypomethylating agent response in myelodysplastic syndrome. For the study at large: With a mean age of approximately 69 +/- 5.7 years, patients were most commonly cytogenetically diploid. Most often mutated was TET2, found in about 50% of the 11 patients. Findings of the study overall: Healthy controls were not age-matched to MDS patients, possibly affecting comparisons.

The germline CDR1 and CDR2 sequences are SGDLS and YYNGEE. J lost 1 base, V lost 2 bases, and 1 base had no gene match. The length of the CDR3 is 15 residues. Each sample had 400 ng DNA, as two 200 ng replicates, at survey resolution. Here immunoSEQ multiplex PCR was the method, and the copy in TCRdb shows in-frame clones only, minus some. The sample lists 5,000 or so clones, around 83% seen once, with around 20% in the top ten. This clonotype was obtained from a human donor with myelodysplastic syndrome. J is TRBJ2-1 and V is TRBV9; 9 nucleotides match TRBD2. This sample comprised bone marrow, obtained before or after starting hypomethylating agent treatment for myelodysplastic syndrome (not recorded which). CDR3 DNA: TGTGCCAGCAGCGTGACTAGCGGTTCCTACAATGAGCAGTTCTTC. Translating gives CASSVTSGSYNEQFF.